Sequencing of this T cell receptor beta chain was carried out in a study of blood T cell repertoires in COVID-19. The CDR3 extends over 16 amino acids. The V segment lost 8 bases and the J segment 2 bases; nucleotides outside the gene matches: 10. Germline V gene sequence: CDR1 ENHRY, CDR2 SYGVKD. This clone appeared a few times. The method was immunoSEQ multiplex PCR; TCRdb's version includes in-frame clones alone and lacks a portion of them. In the table there are approximately 190,000 clones, around 83% of which are singletons. The sample consisted of PBMCs or T cells enriched from blood (not recorded which). This chain joins TRBV10-3 and TRBJ2-7, with 12 positions matching TRBD2. This sequence was found in a woman aged 40 to 49 in a cohort exposed to, infected with or recovered from COVID-19 (not recorded which). The CDR3: CAIASRLAGGAYEQYF. The CDR3 DNA reads TGTGCCATCGCCTCCCGGCTAGCGGGAGGGGCCTACGAGCAGTACTTC.